This is a list of T cell receptor beta chains from one sample in a study of T cells in Graves' hyperthyroidism and ophthalmopathy. TCRdb used MiXCR to reprocess the multiplex PCR reads, holding one entry per CDR3 protein. The sample lists 600,000 or so distinct CDR3 sequences; around 46% were seen once. Sequenced sample: peripheral blood or thyroid tissue (not recorded which). Every receptor here comes from a woman between 18 and 29 years old with Graves' hyperthyroidism. CDR3s leave out the opening cysteine and the closing phenylalanine or tryptophan.

v_call cdr3_aa
TRBV9 ASSQDLRGSGYT
TRBV12-5 ASGLTRPELYGYT
TRBV14 ASSRIRGHTEAF
TRBV7-2 ASSLVVAGGEQY
TRBV7-3 ASSLAWGNTEAF
TRBV7-9 ASSLVLTNTGELF
TRBV25-1 ASSEGQGALKGAQPQH
TRBV20-1 SAREGPPYGYT
TRBV2 ASSEDRRHRI
TRBV9 ASSGGRTLH